This T cell receptor beta chain was recorded in a study of T cell repertoires in cytomegalovirus infection. Study as a whole: HLA-B-restricted CMV epitopes that are well studied, plus recently identified HLA-C-restricted ones, were used by the study. Matching HLA type and CMV infection were both indicated by public TCR beta signatures. Whole-study results and caveats: Across the ex vivo response, the dominant clonotypes were HLA-C-restricted CMV-specific TCR beta clonotypes. Totalled public TCR beta family frequency picked out people who carried CMV plus the relevant HLA.

TCRdb independently ran MiXCR on the reads; one entry per CDR3 protein. The sample carries some 940,000 distinct CDR3 sequences, approximately 31% recorded once. Germline CDR1 reads LNHDA; CDR2 reads SQIVND (reference sequence). The CDR3 covers 14 residues. The junction had 0 bases not matched to a gene; V was cut back by 8 bases and J by 0 bases. About this clonotype: Its antigen is currently unknown.

The starting material was cultured CD8+ T cells from PBMCs, obtained from culture after CMV antigen stimulation. The rearrangement joins TRBV19 to TRBJ2-3, with 12 bases that match TRBD2. The clonotype originates from a human donor in good health (CMV status not recorded). Some clones in this sample may be carry-over from other donors' samples. The CDR3 loop reads CASGLAGSTDTQYF. The CDR3 DNA reads TGTGCCAGTGGACTAGCGGGGAGCACAGATACGCAGTATTTT.